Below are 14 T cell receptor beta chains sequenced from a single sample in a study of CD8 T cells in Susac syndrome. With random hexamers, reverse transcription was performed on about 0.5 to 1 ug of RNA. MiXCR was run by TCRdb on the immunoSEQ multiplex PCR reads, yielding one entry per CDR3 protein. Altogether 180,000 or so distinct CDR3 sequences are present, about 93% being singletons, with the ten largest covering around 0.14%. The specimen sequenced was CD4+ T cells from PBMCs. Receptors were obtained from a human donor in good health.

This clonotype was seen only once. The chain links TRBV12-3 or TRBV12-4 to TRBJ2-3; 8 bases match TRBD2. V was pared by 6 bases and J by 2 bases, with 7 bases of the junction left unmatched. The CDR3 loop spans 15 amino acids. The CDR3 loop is CASSPRGVLTDTQYF. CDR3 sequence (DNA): TGTGCCAGCAGCCCGCGGGGGGTGCTCACAGATACGCAGTATTTT.

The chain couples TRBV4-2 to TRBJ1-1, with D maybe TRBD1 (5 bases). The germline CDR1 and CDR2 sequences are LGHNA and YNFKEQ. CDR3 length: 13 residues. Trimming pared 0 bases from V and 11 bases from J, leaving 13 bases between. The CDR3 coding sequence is TGTGCCAGCAGCCAAGACTCCGACAGTTCTGCTTTCTTT. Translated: CASSQDSDSSAFF.

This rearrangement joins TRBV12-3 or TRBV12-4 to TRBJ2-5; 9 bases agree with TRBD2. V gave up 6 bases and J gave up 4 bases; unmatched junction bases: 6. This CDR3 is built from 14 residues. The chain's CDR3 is CASSLSGGPETQYF. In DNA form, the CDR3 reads TGTGCCAGCAGCCTAAGCGGGGGGCCAGAGACCCAGTACTTC.

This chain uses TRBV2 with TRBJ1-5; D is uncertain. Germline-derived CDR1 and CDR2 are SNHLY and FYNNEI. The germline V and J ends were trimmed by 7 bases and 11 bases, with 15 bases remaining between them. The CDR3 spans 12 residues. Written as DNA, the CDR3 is TGTGCCAGCAAAACACGGGCGGAGGCCCAGCATTTT. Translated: CASKTRAEAQHF.

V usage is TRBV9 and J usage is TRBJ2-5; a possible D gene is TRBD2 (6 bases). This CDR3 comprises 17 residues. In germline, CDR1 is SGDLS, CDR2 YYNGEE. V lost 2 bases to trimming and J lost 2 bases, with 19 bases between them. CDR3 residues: CASSVDEFGRGQETQYF. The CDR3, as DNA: TGTGCCAGCAGCGTCGACGAATTCGGGCGGGGACAAGAGACCCAGTACTTC. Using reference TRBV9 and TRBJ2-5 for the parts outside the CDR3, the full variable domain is DSGVTQTPKHLITATGQRVTLRCSPRSGDLSVYWYQQSLDQGLQFLIQYYNGEERAKGNILERFSAQQFPDLHSELNLSSLELGDSALYFCASSVDEFGRGQETQYFGPGTRLLVL.

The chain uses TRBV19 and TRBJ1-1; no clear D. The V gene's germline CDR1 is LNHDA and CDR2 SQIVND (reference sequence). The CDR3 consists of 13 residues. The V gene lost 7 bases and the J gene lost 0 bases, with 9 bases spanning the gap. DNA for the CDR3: TGTGCCAGTAAACTCAGCTTGAACACTGAAGCTTTCTTT. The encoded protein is CASKLSLNTEAFF.

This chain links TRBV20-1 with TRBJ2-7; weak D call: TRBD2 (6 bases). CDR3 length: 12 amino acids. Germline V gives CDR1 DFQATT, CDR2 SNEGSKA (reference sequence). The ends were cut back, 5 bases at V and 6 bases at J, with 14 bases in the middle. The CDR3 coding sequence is TGCAGTGCTGGGACTGGAAACGCCGAGCAGTACTTC. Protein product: CSAGTGNAEQYF.

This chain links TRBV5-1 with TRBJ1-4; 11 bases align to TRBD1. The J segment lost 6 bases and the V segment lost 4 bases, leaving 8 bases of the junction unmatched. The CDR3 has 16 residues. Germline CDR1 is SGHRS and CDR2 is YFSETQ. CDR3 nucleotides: TGCGCCAGCAGCCGAGGGACAGGGGGTGGCGATGAAAAACTGTTTTTT. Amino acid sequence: CASSRGTGGGDEKLFF.

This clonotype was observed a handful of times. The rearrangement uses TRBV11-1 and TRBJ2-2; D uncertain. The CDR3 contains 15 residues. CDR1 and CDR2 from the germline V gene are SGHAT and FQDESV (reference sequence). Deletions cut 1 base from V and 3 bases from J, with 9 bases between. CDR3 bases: TGTGCCAGCAGCTTAGTAGGGCCGGACACCGGGGAGCTGTTTTTT. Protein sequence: CASSLVGPDTGELFF.

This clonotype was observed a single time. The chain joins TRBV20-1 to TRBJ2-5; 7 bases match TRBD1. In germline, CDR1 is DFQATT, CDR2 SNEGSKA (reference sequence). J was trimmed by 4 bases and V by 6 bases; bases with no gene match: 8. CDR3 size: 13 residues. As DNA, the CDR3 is TGCAGTGCCTCAGAGACAGGGCGAGAGACCCAGTACTTC. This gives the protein CSASETGRETQYF.

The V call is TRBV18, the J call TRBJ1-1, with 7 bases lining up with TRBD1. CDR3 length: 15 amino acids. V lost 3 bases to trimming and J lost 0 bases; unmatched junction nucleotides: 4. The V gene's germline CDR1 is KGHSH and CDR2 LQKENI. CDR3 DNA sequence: TGTGCCAGCTCACCTGGGACAGACATGAACACTGAAGCTTTCTTT. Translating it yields CASSPGTDMNTEAFF.

The CDR3: CAWSAGGFSGNTIYF. CDR3 DNA: TGTGCCTGGAGTGCGGGGGGGTTCTCTGGAAACACCATATATTTT. This sequence joins TRBV30 and TRBJ1-3; D might be TRBD1 (5 bases). The CDR3 is made up of 15 amino acids. Germline CDR1 GTSNPN, CDR2 SVGIG (reference sequence). V lost 1 base to trimming and J lost 0 bases, with 10 bases between them. The variable domain in full, completed from reference TRBV30 and TRBJ1-3, reads SQTIHQWPATLVQPVGSPLSLECTVEGTSNPNLYWYRQAAGRGLQLLFYSVGIGQISSEVPQNLSASRPQDRQFILSSKKLLLSDSGFYLCAWSAGGFSGNTIYFGEGSWLTVV.

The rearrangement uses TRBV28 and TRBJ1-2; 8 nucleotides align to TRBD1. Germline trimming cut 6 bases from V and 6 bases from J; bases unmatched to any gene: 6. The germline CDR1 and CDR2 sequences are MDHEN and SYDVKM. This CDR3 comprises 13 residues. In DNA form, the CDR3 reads TGTGCCAGCAGCCGGGACAGGTTGGATGGCTACACCTTC. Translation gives CASSRDRLDGYTF.

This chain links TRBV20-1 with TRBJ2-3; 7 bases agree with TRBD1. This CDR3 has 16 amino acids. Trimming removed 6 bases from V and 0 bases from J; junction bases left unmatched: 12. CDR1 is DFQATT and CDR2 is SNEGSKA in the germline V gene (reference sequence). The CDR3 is CSAESGQSSSTDTQYF. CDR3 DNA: TGCAGTGCGGAGTCGGGACAGTCCTCTAGCACAGATACGCAGTATTTT.